Listed below are T cell receptor beta chains from one sample, sequenced in a study of T cell responses to AZD1222 COVID-19 vaccine. Profiled with immunoSEQ multiplex PCR; TCRdb holds only in-frame clones, not every one. The table has about 100,000 clones, about 87% seen once. The sequences come from peripheral blood, collected on day 0 of AZD1222 vaccination. The receptors here all came from an adult in good health. CDR3s include the opening cysteine and the closing phenylalanine or tryptophan. Fields, in order: CDR3 length, J gene, V gene, CDR3 protein.

len: 14; j_gene: TRBJ1-2; v_gene: TRBV10-3; CDR3aa: CAIKDPVGPYGYTF
len: 16; j_gene: TRBJ2-2; v_gene: TRBV6-4; CDR3aa: CASSDLAGGSTGELFF
len: 16; j_gene: TRBJ1-4; v_gene: TRBV7-8; CDR3aa: CASSLGESVTNEKLFF
len: 15; j_gene: TRBJ2-2; v_gene: TRBV6-5; CDR3aa: CASSLFPGTGGELFF
len: 13; j_gene: TRBJ1-5; v_gene: TRBV19; CDR3aa: CASSTTVNQPQHF
len: 15; j_gene: TRBJ2-1; v_gene: TRBV4-1; CDR3aa: CASSLLGGGHNEQFF
len: 17; j_gene: TRBJ2-5; v_gene: TRBV4-3; CDR3aa: CASSQDGPAGTDETQYF
len: 18; j_gene: TRBJ2-7; v_gene: TRBV5-1; CDR3aa: CASSFTSGTASLSYEQYF
len: 19; j_gene: TRBJ2-3; v_gene: TRBV28; CDR3aa: CASPWTSGSLNTVTDTQYF
len: 13; j_gene: TRBJ2-7; v_gene: TRBV10-2; CDR3aa: CACRLAGGGEQYF
len: 18; j_gene: TRBJ2-3; v_gene: TRBV4-2; CDR3aa: CASSQATPSGRAQDTQYF
len: 16; j_gene: TRBJ2-5; v_gene: TRBV6-1; CDR3aa: CASSEDGSSGRETQYF
len: 15; j_gene: TRBJ2-1; v_gene: TRBV7-9; CDR3aa: CASSPRDRPYNEQFF
len: 13; j_gene: TRBJ1-1; v_gene: TRBV18; CDR3aa: CASSPGQNTEAFF
len: 14; j_gene: TRBJ1-5; v_gene: TRBV28; CDR3aa: CASSSPGGNQPQHF
len: 15; j_gene: TRBJ2-5; v_gene: TRBV5-1; CDR3aa: CASSSLPGVQETQYF
len: 12; j_gene: TRBJ2-3; v_gene: TRBV6-2/TRBV6-3; CDR3aa: CASSGRTDTQYF
len: 16; j_gene: TRBJ1-6; v_gene: TRBV13; CDR3aa: CASSPAGAGDNSPLHF
len: 15; j_gene: TRBJ1-4; v_gene: TRBV28; CDR3aa: CASSFWGQGNEKLFF
len: 17; j_gene: TRBJ2-3; v_gene: TRBV5-6; CDR3aa: CASSLGEDGWSRDTQYF
len: 16; j_gene: TRBJ2-3; v_gene: TRBV6-2/TRBV6-3; CDR3aa: CASSYSSAPSTDTQYF
len: 13; j_gene: TRBJ2-7; v_gene: TRBV29-1; CDR3aa: CSVEDRHHYEQYF
len: 17; j_gene: TRBJ2-1; v_gene: TRBV2; CDR3aa: CASSAGVGGYSYNEQFF
len: 16; j_gene: TRBJ1-1; v_gene: TRBV5-1; CDR3aa: CASSLGGTGLNTEAFF
len: 13; j_gene: TRBJ1-3; v_gene: TRBV30; CDR3aa: CAWSVRGGNTIYF
len: 19; j_gene: TRBJ2-3; v_gene: TRBV7-3; CDR3aa: CASSLTYLTSGTCTDTQYF
len: 17; j_gene: TRBJ1-5; v_gene: TRBV6-2/TRBV6-3; CDR3aa: CASTPAGGPSLSQPQHF
len: 13; j_gene: TRBJ2-7; v_gene: TRBV27; CDR3aa: CASSLGAGYEQYF
len: 15; j_gene: TRBJ2-1; v_gene: TRBV5-5; CDR3aa: CASSLLISSYNEQFF
len: 12; j_gene: TRBJ1-4; v_gene: TRBV24-1; CDR3aa: CATSQGNEKLFF
len: 13; j_gene: TRBJ1-6; v_gene: TRBV6-4; CDR3aa: CASRDRGDSPLHF
len: 13; j_gene: TRBJ2-1; v_gene: TRBV12-3/TRBV12-4; CDR3aa: CASSLSRYNEQFF
len: 16; j_gene: TRBJ2-1; v_gene: TRBV27; CDR3aa: CASSNVGGSSYNEQFF
len: 12; j_gene: TRBJ2-1; v_gene: TRBV24-1; CDR3aa: CATTDSNNEQFF
len: 19; j_gene: TRBJ1-2; v_gene: TRBV7-6; CDR3aa: CASSFPGRTGRTLLYGYTF
len: 14; j_gene: TRBJ2-7; v_gene: TRBV27; CDR3aa: CASSLSPQGVEQYF
len: 17; j_gene: TRBJ2-1; v_gene: TRBV3-1/TRBV3-2; CDR3aa: CASSQEGEGSSYNEQFF
len: 16; j_gene: TRBJ2-5; v_gene: TRBV27; CDR3aa: CASSYSSRGAQETQYF
len: 12; j_gene: TRBJ2-1; v_gene: TRBV2; CDR3aa: CATRTDSNEQFF
len: 18; j_gene: TRBJ2-7; v_gene: TRBV24-1; CDR3aa: CATSDLQVAWDRTSEQYF
len: 13; j_gene: TRBJ1-4; v_gene: TRBV4-1; CDR3aa: CASSQSPVEKLFF
len: 16; j_gene: TRBJ2-7; v_gene: TRBV7-9; CDR3aa: CASSLEIYGGYYEQYF
len: 17; j_gene: TRBJ2-2; v_gene: TRBV9; CDR3aa: CASSVAFSGRAPGELFF
len: 17; j_gene: TRBJ2-6; v_gene: TRBV9; CDR3aa: CASRTGSAVSGANVLTF
len: 15; j_gene: TRBJ2-3; v_gene: TRBV5-6; CDR3aa: CASSTSSGSRDTQYF
len: 12; j_gene: TRBJ1-5; v_gene: TRBV28; CDR3aa: CASTGGDQPQHF
len: 14; j_gene: TRBJ2-1; v_gene: TRBV7-2; CDR3aa: CASSKLGLLNEQFF
len: 16; j_gene: TRBJ1-5; v_gene: TRBV6-1; CDR3aa: CASSGTGTGLNQPQHF
len: 15; j_gene: TRBJ2-1; v_gene: TRBV7-6; CDR3aa: CASSDRDRLVNEQFF
len: 15; j_gene: TRBJ1-4; v_gene: TRBV27; CDR3aa: CASTTPQAANEKLFF
len: 16; j_gene: TRBJ2-1; v_gene: TRBV18; CDR3aa: CASSPGLPSSYNEQFF
len: 16; j_gene: TRBJ1-2; v_gene: TRBV9; CDR3aa: CASSVAETGTFYGYTF